The 30 T cell receptor beta chains below all came from one sample that was sequenced in a study of cytomegalovirus exposure and HLA in healthy donors. Primers: 60 Vbeta forward and 13 Jbeta reverse. Only in-frame clones appear in the TCRdb table, and some are missing; sequencing was by immunoSEQ multiplex PCR. The sample has about 140,000 clones, around 82% seen once. The specimen was PBMCs. Every receptor here comes from a man aged 18 to 35 in good health and CMV-seropositive.

The CDR3 DNA sequence: TGTGCCAGCAGCGCCCGGGGAGGTGGAGCACAAGAGACCCAGTACTTC. This codes for CASSARGGGAQETQYF. The rearrangement uses TRBV13 and TRBJ2-5, with a weak D call TRBD2 (6 bases). V was cut by 5 bases and J by 2 bases, with 18 bases left in between. CDR1 and CDR2 (germline): PRHDT, FYEKMQ (reference sequence). The CDR3 covers 16 residues.

In the case of this clone: Other nucleotide sequences in the sample specify the same CDR3. This rearrangement joins TRBV27 to TRBJ2-7; 10 nucleotides agree with TRBD1. CDR1 and CDR2 from the germline V gene are MNHEY and SMNVEV (reference sequence). This CDR3 comprises 14 residues. V shed 5 bases and J 2 bases; nucleotides not matched to a gene: 3. This chain's CDR3 is CASSLGQGTYEQYF. The CDR3 DNA sequence: TGTGCCAGCAGTCTGGGACAGGGGACCTACGAGCAGTACTTC.

V usage is TRBV6-5 and J usage is TRBJ1-5; the match to TRBD1 covers 7 bases. Germline V gene data show CDR1 as MNHEY and CDR2 as SVGAGI. There are 13 residues in the CDR3. The V gene end was trimmed by 8 bases and the J gene end by 7 bases; junction bases not matched to a gene: 8. CDR3 residues: CASRTGESQPQHF. As DNA, the CDR3 is TGTGCCAGCCGGACAGGCGAAAGCCAGCCCCAGCATTTT.

V is TRBV28 and J is TRBJ2-3; possible D gene TRBD2, 5 bases. This CDR3 region has 11 residues. Per germline, CDR1 MDHEN and CDR2 SYDVKM. The V end was cut by 7 bases, the J end by 11 bases, with 13 bases between. The CDR3 sequence is CASNQNRGQYF. The CDR3 coding sequence is TGTGCCAGCAACCAAAATCGGGGGCAGTATTTT.

The chain couples TRBV7-9 to TRBJ2-3; 9 bases fit TRBD1. V gave up 1 base and J gave up 2 bases; unmatched junction bases: 1. CDR3 length: 15 amino acids. From germline, CDR1 is SEHNR and CDR2 FQNEAQ (reference sequence). CDR3 bases: TGTGCCAGCAGCTTAGGGGACAGGGACACAGATACGCAGTATTTT. This sequence encodes CASSLGDRDTDTQYF.

V gene TRBV6-6 combines with J gene TRBJ2-5; D remains unclear. Germline CDR1 reads MNHNY; CDR2 reads SVGAGI (reference sequence). The CDR3 length is 13 residues. The germline V and J ends were trimmed by 8 bases and 1 base, with 11 bases remaining between them. The DNA for the CDR3 is TGTGCCAGCGCTCCCGGAGCCCAAGAGACCCAGTACTTC. Protein product: CASAPGAQETQYF.

This clone has only one observation. J is TRBJ2-7 and V is TRBV28, with 7 bases fitting TRBD1. V trimming: 5 bases; J trimming: 7 bases; junction bases outside the gene matches: 11. Per germline, CDR1 MDHEN and CDR2 SYDVKM. CDR3 length: 14 residues. The CDR3 DNA sequence: TGTGCCAGCAGTAGGGACAGACCCTCGACGGAGCAGTACTTC. Protein sequence: CASSRDRPSTEQYF. Looking up the rest from reference TRBV28 and TRBJ2-7 gives the full variable domain: DVKVTQSSRYLVKRTGEKVFLECVQDMDHENMFWYRQDPGLGLRLIYFSYDVKMKEKGDIPEGYSVSREKKERFSLILESASTNQTSMYLCASSRDRPSTEQYFGPGTRLTVT.

This chain links TRBV30 with TRBJ1-5; D is ambiguous. Germline CDR1 and CDR2: GTSNPN and SVGIG (reference sequence). Deletions cut 0 bases from V and 4 bases from J, with 7 bases between. There are 13 residues in the CDR3. The chain's CDR3 is CAWSVGRNQPQHF. The CDR3 DNA reads as TGTGCCTGGAGTGTTGGCAGGAATCAGCCCCAGCATTTT.

The CDR3 DNA sequence: TGTGCCAGCAGTTTATTAGGGGATGGTATGCCCCAGCATTTT. The encoded protein is CASSLLGDGMPQHF. V and J are TRBV28 and TRBJ1-5; perhaps TRBD1 as D (5 bases). Trimming took 1 base from V and 9 from J, leaving 13 bases between them. The CDR3 is 14 residues long. CDR1 MDHEN and CDR2 SYDVKM come from the germline V gene. Combining the CDR3 with reference TRBV28 and TRBJ1-5 gives the whole variable domain DVKVTQSSRYLVKRTGEKVFLECVQDMDHENMFWYRQDPGLGLRLIYFSYDVKMKEKGDIPEGYSVSREKKERFSLILESASTNQTSMYLCASSLLGDGMPQHFGDGTRLSIL.

The chain has TRBV5-4 and TRBJ2-6, with 11 bases aligning to TRBD1. Looked up from germline, CDR1 is SGHNT and CDR2 is YYREEE (reference sequence). With V trimmed by 4 bases and J by 2 bases, 5 bases remained unmatched. This CDR3 spans 17 amino acids. In nucleotides, the CDR3 is TGTGCCAGCAGCGTGGACAGGGGGCTAACTGGGGCCAACGTCCTGACTTTC. Its protein product is CASSVDRGLTGANVLTF. Variable domain in full (rest from reference TRBV5-4 and TRBJ2-6): ETGVTQSPTHLIKTRGQQVTLRCSSQSGHNTVSWYQQALGQGPQFIFQYYREEENGRGNFPPRFSGLQFPNYSSELNVNALELDDSALYLCASSVDRGLTGANVLTFGAGSRLTVL.

V is TRBV28 and J is TRBJ2-2; 11 positions match TRBD1. V shed 2 bases and J 6 bases; nucleotides not matched to a gene: 8. CDR1 MDHEN and CDR2 SYDVKM come from the germline V gene. CDR3 length equals 17 residues. The CDR3 loop is CASSLPGTGGRSGELFF. The DNA for the CDR3 is TGTGCCAGCAGTTTACCCGGGACAGGGGGTCGGTCCGGGGAGCTGTTTTTT.

The chain joins TRBV5-3 to TRBJ1-1, with D perhaps TRBD1 (6 bases). TRBV5-3 is filed as an ORF, its function uncertain. The CDR3 loop spans 14 amino acids. The ends were cut back, 3 bases at V and 5 bases at J, with 14 bases in the middle. This CDR3 reads CARSSAGRGTEAFF. The CDR3 DNA is TGTGCCAGAAGCTCCGCGGGGAGGGGGACTGAAGCTTTCTTT.

The CDR3 reads CASSFLSGLGNEQFF. Here the CDR3 DNA reads TGTGCCAGCAGTTTTTTATCGGGACTTGGGAATGAGCAGTTCTTC. The chain carries TRBV28 and TRBJ2-1, with a possible D match to TRBD2 (6 bases). Per the germline V gene, CDR1 is MDHEN and CDR2 is SYDVKM. There are 15 residues in the CDR3. V was shortened by 3 bases and J by 7 bases, with 16 bases between the two germline ends.

The rearrangement uses TRBV2 and TRBJ2-5, with a possible D match to TRBD2 (6 bases). V lost 5 bases and J 7 bases, leaving 20 bases between the germline ends. Germline-derived CDR1 and CDR2 are SNHLY and FYNNEI. The CDR3 runs 15 residues. DNA for the CDR3: TGTGCCAGCAGTCCAGTCGGCGGGGCTGGGGGGACCCAGTACTTC. It translates to CASSPVGGAGGTQYF.

The chain is built from TRBV25-1 and TRBJ1-2, with D maybe TRBD1 (6 bases). CDR3 size: 14 residues. Trimming shortened V by 8 bases and J by 8 bases, and 21 bases separated the two germline ends. In germline, CDR1 is MGHDK, CDR2 SYGVNS. CDR3: CASANSGEMGGYTF. The DNA for the CDR3 is TGTGCCAGCGCCAATTCAGGGGAAATGGGAGGCTACACCTTC.

The chain uses TRBV28 and TRBJ2-7; D call uncertain. Trimming cost V 6 bases and J 5 bases, with 20 bases left between them. The germline gives CDR1 MDHEN, CDR2 SYDVKM. The CDR3 has 15 amino acids. CDR3 DNA: TGTGCCAGCAGCTCCGTTGGTATCTTTGAGGACGAGCAGTACTTC. The encoded protein is CASSSVGIFEDEQYF.

The gene calls are TRBV5-4 and TRBJ2-5; a possible D gene is TRBD2 (7 bases). V lost 6 bases, J lost 4 bases, and 19 bases lay in between. This CDR3 spans 15 amino acids. Germline V gene sequence: CDR1 SGHNT, CDR2 YYREEE (reference sequence). The CDR3 coding sequence is TGTGCCAGCACCCAAAACCGGGGGGCGCGAGAGACCCAGTACTTC. It is translated as CASTQNRGARETQYF.

V usage is TRBV19 and J usage is TRBJ2-7; TRBD1 agrees at 8 bases. Germline lookup yields CDR1 LNHDA and CDR2 SQIVND (reference sequence). With V trimmed by 5 bases and J by 3 bases, 9 bases remained unmatched. There are 15 residues in the CDR3. CDR3 region: CASSLSGTGNYEQYF. The DNA of the CDR3 is TGTGCCAGTAGTTTATCCGGGACAGGCAACTACGAGCAGTACTTC.

This chain uses TRBV10-2 with TRBJ2-1, with 12 bases identical to TRBD2. The CDR3 covers 18 residues. V was clipped by 4 bases and J by 2 bases; unmatched bases: 9. Germline V gene lookup returns CDR1 WSHSY and CDR2 SAAADI. The CDR3 DNA follows: TGCGCCAGCAGTGTAAGGCTAGCGGGAGGGCCTACCTACAATGAGCAGTTCTTC. Its protein is CASSVRLAGGPTYNEQFF.

The CDR3: CASSLPDRHFF. CDR3 nucleotide sequence: TGTGCCAGCAGCCTACCGGACAGGCATTTCTTT. V and J are TRBV28 and TRBJ1-1; TRBD1 aligns across 7 bases. Looked up from germline, CDR1 is MDHEN and CDR2 is SYDVKM. The CDR3 is 11 residues long. Trimming at V came to 6 bases and at J to 13 bases, leaving 8 bases not matched to a gene. Full variable domain (missing parts from reference TRBV28 and TRBJ1-1): DVKVTQSSRYLVKRTGEKVFLECVQDMDHENMFWYRQDPGLGLRLIYFSYDVKMKEKGDIPEGYSVSREKKERFSLILESASTNQTSMYLCASSLPDRHFFGQGTRLTVV.

The V and J genes are TRBV6-1 and TRBJ2-1; 9 nucleotides match TRBD2. There are 17 residues in the CDR3. V lost 1 base to trimming and J lost 7 bases; unmatched junction nucleotides: 11. The V gene's germline CDR1 is MNHNS and CDR2 SASEGT. The CDR3 is CASSEVFGGRAGNEQFF. CDR3 nucleotides: TGTGCCAGCAGTGAAGTTTTTGGCGGGAGGGCCGGAAATGAGCAGTTCTTC.

The CDR3 nucleotides are TGTGCCAGCAGTTTAAGGGGAAGCAATCAGCCCCAGCATTTT. Encoded protein: CASSLRGSNQPQHF. This chain joins TRBV28 and TRBJ1-5; tentative D call: TRBD1 (5 bases). Germline CDR1 MDHEN, CDR2 SYDVKM. This CDR3 comprises 14 residues. Between the trimmed V and J ends, which lost 2 bases and 1 base, there was a span of 6 bases.

The chain carries TRBV9 and TRBJ2-5; TRBD2 agrees at 9 bases. The DNA end is a closer match to TRBJ2-7, so the J assignment may be wrong. Germline loops: CDR1 SGDLS, CDR2 YYNGEE. The CDR3 totals 19 residues. CDR3 sequence: CASSAQGGLAGGRGNEQYF. In DNA, the CDR3 is TGTGCCAGCAGCGCGCAAGGGGGTCTCGCGGGAGGGCGCGGGAACGAGCAGTACTTC.

This chain links TRBV4-1 with TRBJ1-5, with 9 bases matching TRBD1. This CDR3 contains 15 residues. V gave up 4 bases and J gave up 6 bases; unmatched junction bases: 7. Germline CDR1 reads MGHRA; CDR2 reads YSYEKL. The CDR3 nucleotides read TGCGCCAGCAGCCGAACCGGGACAGGGTTTCAGCCCCAGCATTTT. This codes for CASSRTGTGFQPQHF.

V gene TRBV28 combines with J gene TRBJ2-5; 12 nucleotides align to TRBD2. The CDR3 is 15 amino acids. Per the germline V gene, CDR1 is MDHEN and CDR2 is SYDVKM. Trimming removed 6 bases from V and 7 bases from J; junction bases left unmatched: 9. DNA of the CDR3: TGTGCCAGCAGAGGGACTAGCGGGTTGGTAGGGACCCAGTACTTC. Amino acid sequence: CASRGTSGLVGTQYF.

This chain uses TRBV11-2 with TRBJ1-2; D call uncertain. This CDR3 contains 15 residues. The V gene's germline CDR1 is SGHAT and CDR2 FQNNGV. V was clipped by 6 bases and J by 3 bases, with 17 bases between them. The CDR3 DNA reads as TGTGCCAGCAGTTCTGGATCGCTCGGGGACTATGGCTACACCTTC. Protein product: CASSSGSLGDYGYTF.

The rearrangement uses TRBV7-2 and TRBJ1-6, with D possibly being TRBD1 (5 bases). The CDR3 contains 14 residues. Trimming removed 1 base at V and 9 bases at J, with 10 bases between. Germline CDR1 SGHTA, CDR2 FQGNSA. CDR3 sequence: CASSLGWGGSPLHF. In nucleotides, the CDR3 is TGTGCCAGCAGCTTAGGTTGGGGGGGTTCACCCCTCCACTTT.

This chain joins TRBV15 and TRBJ2-5, with D possibly matching TRBD1 (7 bases). The CDR3 extends over 16 amino acids. The V end lost 0 bases, the J end lost 7 bases, and 18 bases lay between the germline ends. Germline V gene sequence: CDR1 LNHNV, CDR2 YYDKDF (reference sequence). The chain's CDR3 is CATSRDRGTSLWTQYF. In nucleotides, the CDR3 is TGTGCCACCAGCAGAGACAGGGGGACTTCCCTGTGGACCCAGTACTTC.

Notes on this clone: The junction shows a germline mismatch at one end, possibly a read error. This sample includes further DNA sequences coding for the same CDR3. This chain connects TRBV27 to TRBJ1-5, with D unclear. Germline V gene sequence: CDR1 MNHEY, CDR2 SMNVEV (reference sequence). The CDR3 has 12 amino acids. CDR3 sequence: CASSPINQPQHF. DNA for the CDR3: TGCGCCAGCAGCCCTATCAATCAGCCCCAGCATTTT.

V usage is TRBV6-1 and J usage is TRBJ2-1, with 8 bases matching TRBD2. Germline V lookup: CDR1 MNHNS, CDR2 SASEGT. This CDR3 spans 18 amino acids. With V trimmed by 2 bases and J by 2 bases, 11 bases remained unmatched. CDR3 residues: CASSETLAGGTPYNEQFF. In nucleotides, the CDR3 is TGTGCCAGCAGTGAAACCCTAGCGGGCGGCACGCCCTACAATGAGCAGTTCTTC.